This T cell receptor beta chain comes out of a study of blood T cell repertoires in COVID-19. At the level of the study: In each case, the material was cDNA or gDNA derived from T cells, B-cell-depleted T cells, or PBMCs.

The data were produced by immunoSEQ multiplex PCR, yet TCRdb's version contains in-frame clones alone and is incomplete. The repertoire holds 180,000 or so clones, with 82% as singletons. The CDR3 has 14 residues. CDR1 is LNHDA, CDR2 SQIVND, per germline (reference sequence). V was clipped by 3 bases and J by 2 bases, with 10 bases between them. Grouping used clinical history reported by participants in a survey and questionnaire. The study counted Cohort 3 donors as recovered given two negative PCRs, clearance, or symptom resolution. Note on this clone: The same CDR3 is also encoded by other DNA sequences in this sample.

The clonotype comes from a man aged 50-59 years who had recovered from COVID-19. The V gene is TRBV19, the J gene TRBJ1-2; possibly TRBD1 for D (6 bases). The sample comprised PBMCs or T cells enriched from blood (not recorded which). CDR3 in DNA: TGTGCCAGTAGTATGGGGCAGGGGAACTATGGCTACACCTTC. Amino acid sequence: CASSMGQGNYGYTF.